A selection of T cell receptor beta chains follows, all from one sample in a study of T-cell reconstitution after alpha-beta-depleted transplantation in children. Each CDR3 protein gets one entry after TCRdb re-called the PCR reads with MiXCR. The sample consists of about 830,000 distinct CDR3 sequences, 16% of them appearing once. This specimen was PBMCs, mostly from graft donor cells, taken 360 days after TCRalphabeta/CD19-depleted stem cell transplant. Receptors originate from a male patient aged 10 to 17 who had a stem cell transplant for acute lymphoblastic leukemia, so the T cells may come from the graft donor. The CDR3 runs from the conserved cysteine through the conserved F or W. Fields, in order: clone size, D gene, J gene, V gene, CDR3 DNA, CDR3 protein. D genes are given only for firm matches. Some rows have no size entry. The others give once, few or many, or a class for an expanded clone.

- TRBD1 TRBJ1-3 TRBV7-2 TGTGCCAGCAGCTTAGCCCCAGGGGGCGGGGGGACCATATATTTT CASSLAPGGGGTIYF
few - TRBJ1-1 TRBV20-1 TGCAGTGCTGACGTGGGTAAGGCGGTGAACACTGAAGCTTTCTTT CSADVGKAVNTEAFF
few - TRBJ2-7 TRBV20-1 TGCAGTGCTAGGAACTACGAGCAGTACTTC CSARNYEQYF
few - TRBJ2-1 TRBV4-1 TGCGCCAGCAGGCAAGGAGCACGGGGCCCCATCCCCTACAATGAGCAGTTCTTC CASRQGARGPIPYNEQFF
few - TRBJ2-1 TRBV28 TGTGCCAGCAGGTACCTTGGGACACTGGACCACAATGAGCAGTTCTTC CASRYLGTLDHNEQFF
many - TRBJ2-2 TRBV20-1 TGCAGTGCTAGCGAAACGAACACCGGGGAGCTGTTTTTT CSASETNTGELFF
few - TRBJ2-1 TRBV29-1 TGCAGCGTTGAGGCCGTGGCGGGATTCGACAATGAGCAGTTCTTC CSVEAVAGFDNEQFF
few - TRBJ2-3 TRBV5-1 TGCGCCAGCAGCTTTGTACAGGGTGACGGGACAGATACGCAGTATTTT CASSFVQGDGTDTQYF
few TRBD2 TRBJ2-3 TRBV29-1 TGCAGCGTTCGCAAGACCGGGACTAGCGGGACAGATACGCAGTATTTT CSVRKTGTSGTDTQYF
- - TRBJ2-7 TRBV5-8 TGTGCCAGCAGCGGCTACCGAGGAGCATTTTACTACGAGCAGTACTTC CASSGYRGAFYYEQYF
many - TRBJ2-3 TRBV7-2 TGTGCCAGCAGCTTCCCCGGGACGAATACGCAGTATTTT CASSFPGTNTQYF
few TRBD2 TRBJ2-2 TRBV27 TGTGCCACCCGGAGAGGGAGGGTTACCGGGGAGCTGTTTTTT CATRRGRVTGELFF
many - TRBJ2-5 TRBV18 TGTGCCAGCAGCCCGGGCAGCCAAGAGACCCAGTACTTC CASSPGSQETQYF
- - TRBJ2-4 TRBV15 TGTGCCACCAGCAGAGATACTCCGCATTTTTCCACCCCATTTTTCAGTAAAAACATTCAGTACTTC CATSRDTPHFSTPFFSKNIQYF
- - TRBJ1-3 TRBV7-9 TGTGCCAGCGGGACAAGACAGTCCTCTGGAAACACCATATATTTT CASGTRQSSGNTIYF
few TRBD1 TRBJ2-2 TRBV7-3 TGTGCCAGCAGCTTTCCGGACAGGCGCGGCGTGAACACCGGGGAGCTGTTTTTT CASSFPDRRGVNTGELFF
- - TRBJ1-2 TRBV10-3 TGTGCCATCAGCGAGGGACCAGATGGCTACACCTTC CAISEGPDGYTF
few TRBD2 TRBJ2-2 TRBV4-2 TGTGCCAGCAGCCATCTCTTTCCCCTAGCGGAAGGAAGGGACACCGGGGAGCTGTTTTTT CASSHLFPLAEGRDTGELFF
- TRBD1 TRBJ1-1 TRBV19 TGTGCCAGTAGTATAGTCAGGGGGTTGAACACTGAAGCTTTCTTT CASSIVRGLNTEAFF
few TRBD2 TRBJ2-1 TRBV29-1 TGCAGCGCCTGGGAGGGTGATGAGCAGTTCTTC CSAWEGDEQFF
- - TRBJ2-1 TRBV24-1 TGTGCCACCAGTGATCCCGGACAAATTCCCCTCCACAATGAGCAGTTCTTC CATSDPGQIPLHNEQFF
few TRBD2 TRBJ2-1 TRBV20-1 TGCAGTGCTAGAGGATCCGGCGGGAGAGCCTCCTACAATGAGCAGTTCTTC CSARGSGGRASYNEQFF
many - TRBJ2-5 TRBV12-3/TRBV12-4 TGTGCCAGCAGGAAGACTGGGCAAGAGACCCAGTACTTC CASRKTGQETQYF
few - TRBJ2-2 TRBV29-1 TGCAGCGTTGGAACAATCGGGGAGCTGTTTTTT CSVGTIGELFF
- - TRBJ2-2 TRBV5-1 TGCGCCAGCAGCTTGGCAGGAACACACATCTGGAACACCGGGGAGCTGTTTTTT CASSLAGTHIWNTGELFF
few TRBD2 TRBJ2-5 TRBV19 TGTGCCAGTAGAGAGACTAGCAGGGAGACCCAGTACTTC CASRETSRETQYF
many TRBD2 TRBJ2-2 TRBV6-1 TGTGCCAGCAGTCAACGGACTAGCGGGAGGGCCAACACCGGGGAGCTGTTTTTT CASSQRTSGRANTGELFF
- - TRBJ1-1 TRBV24-1 TGTGCCACCAGTGATTACAGTGAAGCTTTCTTT CATSDYSEAFF
few TRBD1 TRBJ1-2 TRBV5-1 TGCGCCAGCGAATCTACTGGACAGGGCAGCCATGGCTACACCTTC CASESTGQGSHGYTF
few - TRBJ1-1 TRBV29-1 TGCAGCGTTGAACCTCGATTGCTGGTTGTTGAAGCTTTCTTT CSVEPRLLVVEAFF
- - TRBJ2-4 TRBV20-1 TGCAGTGCTAGAGGGCCTGGGAACATTCAGTACTTC CSARGPGNIQYF
few - TRBJ2-2 TRBV4-2 TGTGCCAGCAGCCAAGAGTTGGGGTTCGGCGGGACCGGGGAGCTGTTTTTT CASSQELGFGGTGELFF
- - TRBJ2-1 TRBV4-1 TGCGCCAGCAGCCAGGCCCGGGGTGGGAGACCGACCTACAATGAGCAGTTCTTC CASSQARGGRPTYNEQFF
- - TRBJ1-2 TRBV4-1 TGCGCCAGCAGCCCTCCTCAGGGGAGTGCTGGCTACACCTTC CASSPPQGSAGYTF
many - TRBJ2-1 TRBV5-1 TGCGCCAGCAGCTTAGACCTCAATGAGCAGTTCTTC CASSLDLNEQFF
- TRBD1 TRBJ2-3 TRBV2 TGTGCCAGCAGTGAAACCCTAGGGGGCTACACAGATACGCAGTATTTT CASSETLGGYTDTQYF
few TRBD2 TRBJ2-2 TRBV6-6 TGTGCCAGCAGACTAGCGGGTCCCAGGGAGCTGTTTTTT CASRLAGPRELFF
- TRBD2 TRBJ2-1 TRBV29-1 TGCAGCGTTGCGCCGGGACTAGTCGACAATGAGCAGTTCTTC CSVAPGLVDNEQFF
few - TRBJ2-1 TRBV12-3/TRBV12-4 TGTGCCAGCGACGGCGGAAACTCCTACAATGAGCAGTTCTTC CASDGGNSYNEQFF
- - TRBJ2-7 TRBV10-2 TGCGCCAGCAGTGACCCGAACGGACACCACTACGAGCAGTACTTC CASSDPNGHHYEQYF
- - TRBJ1-1 TRBV15 TGTGCCACCAGCAGAGAATTTGGGTTCGCTGAAGCTTTCTTT CATSREFGFAEAFF
many - TRBJ2-2 TRBV4-1 TGCGCCAGCAGCCCAGGACCGGGGAGCGGGGAGCTGTTTTTT CASSPGPGSGELFF
- TRBD1 TRBJ2-6 TRBV29-1 TGCAGCCTTAGAAACAGGGGTTATCAAACTGGGGCCAACGTCCTGACTTTC CSLRNRGYQTGANVLTF
few - TRBJ2-1 TRBV6-6 TGTGCCAGCAGTTACGGAGACGGTGAGCAGTTCTTC CASSYGDGEQFF
many - TRBJ1-1 TRBV28 TGTGCCAGCAGTTTGTTGGGGGTTATGAACACTGAAGCTTTCTTT CASSLLGVMNTEAFF
- TRBD1 TRBJ2-7 TRBV28 TGTGCCAGCAGTTGGGACAGGACTTACTACGAGCAGTACTTC CASSWDRTYYEQYF
many - TRBJ2-4 TRBV20-1 TGCAGTGCTAGAGGGTCAGCGATAGTAGTTATGGACGTAAACATTCAGTACTTC CSARGSAIVVMDVNIQYF
- - TRBJ2-7 TRBV5-1 TGCGCCAGCAGCTTGGACGGCCGAGGGGGGTATTACGAGCAGTACTTC CASSLDGRGGYYEQYF
- - TRBJ2-3 TRBV12-3/TRBV12-4 TGTGCCAGCAGTCGGGACCAGGCCACAGATACGCAGTATTTT CASSRDQATDTQYF
few TRBD1 TRBJ2-7 TRBV27 TGTGCCAGCAGCTTCGCCGGGACAGGGGGCTACGAGCAGTACTTC CASSFAGTGGYEQYF
- TRBD2 TRBJ2-3 TRBV5-1 TGCGCCAGCAGCAGAGGGGGGCTAGCGGGAGATACAGATACGCAGTATTTT CASSRGGLAGDTDTQYF
- - TRBJ1-5 TRBV15 TGTGCCACCAGCAGAGATAGGGCAGGCCCTAGGGGGCCCCAGCATTTT CATSRDRAGPRGPQHF
- - TRBJ1-5 TRBV12-3/TRBV12-4 TGTGCCAGCAGTCCCTTGGGGGAAGGTATGAATCAGCCCCAGCATTTT CASSPLGEGMNQPQHF
few TRBD1 TRBJ1-2 TRBV7-2 TGTGCCAGCAGCTTAGCCCCGGGGGACAGTTCCTTTAACTATGGCTACACCTTC CASSLAPGDSSFNYGYTF
many TRBD1 TRBJ2-7 TRBV5-1 TGCGCCAGCACGGCACTCGGGACAGGGGCCTACGAGCAGTACTTC CASTALGTGAYEQYF
- TRBD2 TRBJ2-7 TRBV3-1 TGTGCCAGCAGCCGAAAACTAGCGGGAGTAGGCGAGCAGTACTTC CASSRKLAGVGEQYF
- - TRBJ2-7 TRBV4-1 TGCGCCAGCAGCCCGGGACGGATTAACTACGAGCAGTACTTC CASSPGRINYEQYF